This is a list of T cell receptor beta chains from one sample in a study of cytomegalovirus exposure and HLA in healthy donors. The table came from immunoSEQ multiplex PCR; TCRdb's copy has only in-frame clones and leaves some out. Counted here are roughly 140,000 clones, 60% to 85% occurring once; the ten biggest clones make up around 3%. Sequenced input: PBMCs. These receptors all stem from a man aged 40-50 years in good health and CMV-seropositive. Each CDR3 is given without its conserved first and last residue. The order of the fields is D gene, CDR3 length, J gene, V gene, CDR3 protein. D genes are given only for firm matches.

d_gene: NA; len: 11; j_gene: TRBJ1-5; v_gene: TRBV6-1; CDR3aa: ASRLIGGQPQH
d_gene: NA; len: 13; j_gene: TRBJ1-6; v_gene: TRBV28; CDR3aa: ASSPHEVANSPLH
d_gene: NA; len: 13; j_gene: TRBJ2-2; v_gene: TRBV6-1; CDR3aa: ASAFGGTNTGELF
d_gene: TRBD2; len: 13; j_gene: TRBJ2-7; v_gene: TRBV9; CDR3aa: ASSVGTSGTYEQY
d_gene: NA; len: 14; j_gene: TRBJ2-1; v_gene: TRBV19; CDR3aa: ASSRFGIRELDEQF
d_gene: TRBD1; len: 13; j_gene: TRBJ2-7; v_gene: TRBV7-2; CDR3aa: ASSWRQGAAYEQY
d_gene: TRBD1; len: 11; j_gene: TRBJ2-7; v_gene: TRBV15; CDR3aa: ATSNRGLVEQY
d_gene: TRBD1; len: 12; j_gene: TRBJ2-7; v_gene: TRBV27; CDR3aa: VSSLGTVPYEQY
d_gene: NA; len: 12; j_gene: TRBJ1-5; v_gene: TRBV27; CDR3aa: ASRGEGGNQPQH
d_gene: NA; len: 15; j_gene: TRBJ2-1; v_gene: TRBV7-6; CDR3aa: ASSSPGGGSSYNEQF
d_gene: NA; len: 10; j_gene: TRBJ2-3; v_gene: TRBV19; CDR3aa: ASSFWRDTQY
d_gene: TRBD2; len: 15; j_gene: TRBJ2-2; v_gene: TRBV27; CDR3aa: ASSLMGLAGFVGELF
d_gene: TRBD1; len: 13; j_gene: TRBJ2-2; v_gene: TRBV6-6; CDR3aa: ASSSQGSNTGELF
d_gene: NA; len: 13; j_gene: TRBJ2-3; v_gene: TRBV11-3; CDR3aa: ASSLFGGAADTQY
d_gene: NA; len: 11; j_gene: TRBJ2-1; v_gene: TRBV27; CDR3aa: ASRPSSYNEQF
d_gene: TRBD1; len: 17; j_gene: TRBJ2-5; v_gene: TRBV27; CDR3aa: ASSRTAGDRGSKRETQY
d_gene: TRBD1; len: 13; j_gene: TRBJ2-1; v_gene: TRBV6-5; CDR3aa: ASSSRTGVRHEQF
d_gene: TRBD2; len: 11; j_gene: TRBJ2-7; v_gene: TRBV18; CDR3aa: ASSPGGYYEQY
d_gene: TRBD2; len: 14; j_gene: TRBJ2-7; v_gene: TRBV10-1; CDR3aa: ASSEWSSGGTYEQY
d_gene: TRBD2; len: 14; j_gene: TRBJ2-3; v_gene: TRBV7-9; CDR3aa: ASSYPSGTSTDTQY
d_gene: NA; len: 11; j_gene: TRBJ2-7; v_gene: TRBV7-2; CDR3aa: ASSLAEGYEQY
d_gene: TRBD1; len: 14; j_gene: TRBJ1-6; v_gene: TRBV27; CDR3aa: ASSLSDRVRNSPLH
d_gene: TRBD1; len: 11; j_gene: TRBJ2-1; v_gene: TRBV19; CDR3aa: ATKRGLANEQF
d_gene: NA; len: 11; j_gene: TRBJ1-6; v_gene: TRBV6-4; CDR3aa: ASSGVRNSPLH
d_gene: TRBD2; len: 13; j_gene: TRBJ2-1; v_gene: TRBV19; CDR3aa: ASTWTSGRHNEQF
d_gene: TRBD2; len: 12; j_gene: TRBJ2-3; v_gene: TRBV25-1; CDR3aa: ASTEAGPTDTQY
d_gene: TRBD2; len: 14; j_gene: TRBJ2-1; v_gene: TRBV19; CDR3aa: ASSIPRLARVYEQF
d_gene: NA; len: 11; j_gene: TRBJ2-1; v_gene: TRBV29-1; CDR3aa: SVVQYSYNEQF
d_gene: TRBD1; len: 13; j_gene: TRBJ2-5; v_gene: TRBV5-1; CDR3aa: ASSLGTGVRETQY
d_gene: TRBD1; len: 13; j_gene: TRBJ1-4; v_gene: TRBV9; CDR3aa: ASSGTGATNEKLF
d_gene: TRBD2; len: 11; j_gene: TRBJ2-5; v_gene: TRBV28; CDR3aa: ASLAGSAETQY